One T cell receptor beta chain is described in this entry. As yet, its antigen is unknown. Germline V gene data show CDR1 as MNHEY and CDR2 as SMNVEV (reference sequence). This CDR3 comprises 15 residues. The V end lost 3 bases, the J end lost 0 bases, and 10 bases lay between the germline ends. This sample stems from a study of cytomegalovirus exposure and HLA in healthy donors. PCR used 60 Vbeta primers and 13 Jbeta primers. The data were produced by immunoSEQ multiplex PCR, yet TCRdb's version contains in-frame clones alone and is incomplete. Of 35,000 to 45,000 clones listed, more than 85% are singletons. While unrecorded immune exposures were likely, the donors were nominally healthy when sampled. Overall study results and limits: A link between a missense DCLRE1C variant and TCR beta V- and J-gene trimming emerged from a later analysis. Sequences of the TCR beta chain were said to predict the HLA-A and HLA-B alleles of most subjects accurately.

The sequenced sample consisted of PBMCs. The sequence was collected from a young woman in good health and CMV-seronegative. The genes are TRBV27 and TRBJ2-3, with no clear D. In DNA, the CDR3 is TGTGCCAGCAGTTTCTCCCTATGGAGCACAGATACGCAGTATTTT. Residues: CASSFSLWSTDTQYF.